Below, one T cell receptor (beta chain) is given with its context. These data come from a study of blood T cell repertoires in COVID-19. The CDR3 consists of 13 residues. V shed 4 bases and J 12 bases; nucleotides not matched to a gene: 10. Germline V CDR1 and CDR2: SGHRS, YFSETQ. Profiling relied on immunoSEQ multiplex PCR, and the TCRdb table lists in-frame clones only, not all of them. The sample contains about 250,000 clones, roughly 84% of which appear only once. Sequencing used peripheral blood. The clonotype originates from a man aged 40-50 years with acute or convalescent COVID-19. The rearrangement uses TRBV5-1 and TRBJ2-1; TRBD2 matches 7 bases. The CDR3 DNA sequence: TGCGCCAGCAGCGCGGGACTAAAACTTAGGCAGTTCTTC. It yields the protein CASSAGLKLRQFF.